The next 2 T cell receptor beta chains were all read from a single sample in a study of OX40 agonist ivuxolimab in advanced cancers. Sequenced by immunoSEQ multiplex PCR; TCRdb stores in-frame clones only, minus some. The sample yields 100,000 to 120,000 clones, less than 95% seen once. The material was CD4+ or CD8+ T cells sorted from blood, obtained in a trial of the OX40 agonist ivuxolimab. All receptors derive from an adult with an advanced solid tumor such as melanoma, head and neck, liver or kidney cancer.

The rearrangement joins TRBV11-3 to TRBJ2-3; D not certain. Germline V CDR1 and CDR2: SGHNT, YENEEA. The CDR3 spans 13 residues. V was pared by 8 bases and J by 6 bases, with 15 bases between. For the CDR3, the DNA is TGTGCCAGCGCCATCGTCTCGGAGGATACGCAGTATTTT. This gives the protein CASAIVSEDTQYF. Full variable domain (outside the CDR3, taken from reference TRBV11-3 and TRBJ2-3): EAGVVQSPRYKIIEKKQPVAFWCNPISGHNTLYWYLQNLGQGPELLIRYENEEAVDDSQLPKDRFSAERLKGVDSTLKIQPAELGDSAVYLCASAIVSEDTQYFGPGTRLTVL.

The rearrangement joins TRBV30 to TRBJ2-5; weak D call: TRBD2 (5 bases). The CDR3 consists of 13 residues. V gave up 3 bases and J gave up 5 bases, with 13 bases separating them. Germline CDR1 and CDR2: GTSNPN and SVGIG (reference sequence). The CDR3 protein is CAWRRGPAETQYF. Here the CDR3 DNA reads TGTGCCTGGAGAAGAGGGCCGGCTGAGACCCAGTACTTC.